The entry that follows covers one T cell receptor beta chain sequence. This sample is part of a study of radiation and T cells in renal cell carcinoma. Measured with immunoSEQ multiplex PCR; TCRdb has only the in-frame clones, and not every one. In the table there are some 97,000 clones, around 80% of which are singletons. Time point noted: blood 4 weeks post-SBRT, at nephrectomy. Treatment specified: 15 Gy SBRT to primary tumor, nephrectomy 4 weeks later. Nephrectomy followed 15 Gy stereotactic body radiation by 4 weeks. After SBRT, blood was collected at 2 and 4 weeks, plus baseline. Clear cell pathology was present in this patient's renal cell carcinoma. Germline assignment: CDR1 SGHVS and CDR2 FQNEAQ. The V and J ends lost 2 bases and 0 bases respectively, with 10 bases between them. The CDR3 has 15 residues.

This TCR derives from a man aged 55 to 69 with renal cell carcinoma. The source was blood, collected from a patient whose treatment included radiotherapy and nephrectomy. This chain connects TRBV7-8 to TRBJ1-2; a possible D gene is TRBD1 (6 bases). The CDR3 region is CASSLQQGPNYGYTF. The CDR3 nucleotides read TGTGCCAGCAGCTTACAACAGGGACCTAACTATGGCTACACCTTC.